A selection of T cell receptor beta chains follows, all from one sample in a study of cytomegalovirus exposure and HLA in healthy donors. TCRdb's table, derived via immunoSEQ multiplex PCR, lists solely in-frame clones and lacks some. The table has over 100,000 clones, 89% seen once. Sequenced sample: PBMCs. These TCRs come from a man under 40 in good health and CMV-seronegative. The CDR3 runs from the conserved cysteine through the conserved F or W. Each record gives: J gene, V gene, D gene, clone size, CDR3 protein, CDR3 DNA. The D gene is left open where the match is weak. Size tells how often a clone was seen (once, few, many) or the class of an expanded clone, and some rows leave it out.

j_call: TRBJ2-7; v_call: TRBV4-2; d_call: TRBD1; clone_size: NA; cdr3_aa: CASSQTINRDREPYEQYF; cdr3_nt: TGTGCCAGCAGTCAGACTATAAACCGGGACAGGGAACCTTACGAGCAGTACTTC
j_call: TRBJ2-7; v_call: TRBV7-2; d_call: NA; clone_size: NA; cdr3_aa: CASSDPAGVSYEQYF; cdr3_nt: TGTGCCAGCTCCGATCCGGCGGGCGTCTCCTACGAGCAGTACTTC
j_call: TRBJ2-5; v_call: TRBV11-2; d_call: TRBD2; clone_size: NA; cdr3_aa: CASSLTPGGGQETQYF; cdr3_nt: TGTGCCAGCAGCTTGACCCCGGGGGGGGGACAAGAGACCCAGTACTTC
j_call: TRBJ1-1; v_call: TRBV19; d_call: TRBD1; clone_size: once; cdr3_aa: CASSMWTGGNTEAFF; cdr3_nt: TGTGCCAGTAGTATGTGGACAGGGGGGAACACTGAAGCTTTCTTT
j_call: TRBJ1-2; v_call: TRBV15; d_call: NA; clone_size: NA; cdr3_aa: CATSRDKQDYGYTF; cdr3_nt: TGTGCCACCAGCAGAGATAAGCAGGACTATGGCTACACCTTC
j_call: TRBJ2-7; v_call: TRBV11-2; d_call: TRBD1; clone_size: NA; cdr3_aa: CASREDRGPLSYEQYF; cdr3_nt: TGTGCCAGCAGAGAAGACAGGGGGCCGTTATCCTACGAGCAGTACTTC
j_call: TRBJ2-3; v_call: TRBV4-1; d_call: NA; clone_size: NA; cdr3_aa: CASSQSNFRTDTQYF; cdr3_nt: TGCGCCAGCAGCCAGAGTAATTTTCGCACAGATACGCAGTATTTT
j_call: TRBJ2-7; v_call: TRBV7-2; d_call: NA; clone_size: once; cdr3_aa: CASSLGVLSSYEQYF; cdr3_nt: TGTGCCAGCAGCTTAGGTGTCTTGAGCTCCTACGAGCAGTACTTC
j_call: TRBJ2-1; v_call: TRBV7-2; d_call: TRBD2; clone_size: NA; cdr3_aa: CASSLGLAGGNEQFF; cdr3_nt: TGTGCCAGCAGCCTCGGACTAGCGGGGGGAAATGAGCAGTTCTTC
j_call: TRBJ1-3; v_call: TRBV25-1; d_call: NA; clone_size: NA; cdr3_aa: CASSGGYSGNTIYF; cdr3_nt: TGTGCCAGCAGTGGCGGCTACTCTGGAAACACCATATATTTT
j_call: TRBJ2-2; v_call: TRBV6-1; d_call: NA; clone_size: NA; cdr3_aa: CASTSVTGELFF; cdr3_nt: TGTGCCAGCACAAGCGTCACCGGGGAGCTGTTTTTT
j_call: TRBJ2-1; v_call: TRBV13; d_call: TRBD2; clone_size: NA; cdr3_aa: CASSPGLAGGPSSYNEQFF; cdr3_nt: TGTGCCAGCAGCCCCGGACTAGCGGGGGGCCCGAGCTCCTACAATGAGCAGTTCTTC
j_call: TRBJ1-2; v_call: TRBV28; d_call: TRBD1; clone_size: NA; cdr3_aa: CASSTGGGDGGYTF; cdr3_nt: TGTGCCAGCAGCACAGGGGGCGGCGATGGTGGCTACACCTTC
j_call: TRBJ1-1; v_call: TRBV4-2; d_call: TRBD1; clone_size: NA; cdr3_aa: CASSRDSNMNTEAFF; cdr3_nt: TGTGCCAGCAGCCGGGACAGTAATATGAACACTGAAGCTTTCTTT
j_call: TRBJ1-2; v_call: TRBV6-5; d_call: NA; clone_size: NA; cdr3_aa: CANHWEYRALWGYTF; cdr3_nt: TGTGCCAACCACTGGGAGTACAGGGCCTTGTGGGGCTACACCTTC
j_call: TRBJ1-6; v_call: TRBV4-2; d_call: TRBD1; clone_size: NA; cdr3_aa: CASSQDRDSRAPLHF; cdr3_nt: TGTGCCAGCAGCCAAGACCGGGACAGTCGGGCTCCCCTCCACTTT
j_call: TRBJ2-7; v_call: TRBV27; d_call: NA; clone_size: NA; cdr3_aa: CASSLGRVYEQYF; cdr3_nt: TGTGCCAGCAGTTTGGGCAGGGTTTACGAGCAGTACTTC
j_call: TRBJ2-2; v_call: TRBV4-3; d_call: TRBD1; clone_size: NA; cdr3_aa: CASSHRLDRSEAGELFF; cdr3_nt: TGCGCCAGCAGCCATAGATTGGACAGGTCGGAGGCCGGGGAGCTGTTTTTT
j_call: TRBJ2-7; v_call: TRBV11-2; d_call: NA; clone_size: NA; cdr3_aa: CASSLEGPGTKSSYEQYF; cdr3_nt: TGTGCCAGCAGCTTAGAGGGTCCTGGGACAAAGAGCTCCTACGAGCAGTACTTC
j_call: TRBJ1-6; v_call: TRBV4-1; d_call: NA; clone_size: NA; cdr3_aa: CASSQDRGLNSPLHF; cdr3_nt: TGCGCCAGCAGCCAAGATCGCGGTCTTAATTCACCCCTCCACTTT
j_call: TRBJ2-7; v_call: TRBV27; d_call: NA; clone_size: NA; cdr3_aa: CASSLSAVAEQYF; cdr3_nt: TGTGCCAGCAGTTTATCCGCGGTTGCCGAGCAGTACTTC
j_call: TRBJ2-7; v_call: TRBV18; d_call: TRBD2; clone_size: NA; cdr3_aa: CASSPRLAGAVSYEQYF; cdr3_nt: TGTGCCAGCTCCCCTAGACTAGCGGGGGCGGTATCGTACGAGCAGTACTTC
j_call: TRBJ1-4; v_call: TRBV19; d_call: NA; clone_size: NA; cdr3_aa: CATTFNEKLFF; cdr3_nt: TGTGCCACCACTTTTAATGAAAAACTGTTTTTT
j_call: TRBJ1-1; v_call: TRBV6-5; d_call: NA; clone_size: NA; cdr3_aa: CASSTRRTMNTEAFF; cdr3_nt: TGTGCCAGCAGTACCCGACGGACAATGAACACTGAAGCTTTCTTT
j_call: TRBJ2-7; v_call: TRBV9; d_call: TRBD1; clone_size: NA; cdr3_aa: CASSTGTGIHEQYF; cdr3_nt: TGTGCCAGCAGTACCGGGACAGGGATCCACGAGCAGTACTTC
j_call: TRBJ2-2; v_call: TRBV6-1; d_call: NA; clone_size: NA; cdr3_aa: CASSEGSGPTNTGELFF; cdr3_nt: TGTGCCAGCAGTGAAGGGTCAGGCCCTACGAACACCGGGGAGCTGTTTTTT
j_call: TRBJ2-1; v_call: TRBV28; d_call: NA; clone_size: NA; cdr3_aa: CASSFFRRPGNEQFF; cdr3_nt: TGTGCCAGCAGTTTCTTCCGGCGGCCTGGCAATGAGCAGTTCTTC
j_call: TRBJ2-3; v_call: TRBV25-1; d_call: NA; clone_size: once; cdr3_aa: CASSMDQEVDTQYF; cdr3_nt: TGTGCCAGCTCTATGGACCAGGAGGTCGATACGCAGTATTTT
j_call: TRBJ2-1; v_call: TRBV28; d_call: TRBD2; clone_size: NA; cdr3_aa: CASSLSVGGAYNEQFF; cdr3_nt: TGTGCCAGCAGTTTATCTGTCGGGGGGGCATATAATGAGCAGTTCTTC
j_call: TRBJ1-4; v_call: TRBV6-5; d_call: TRBD1; clone_size: once; cdr3_aa: CASRRDRGTNEKLFF; cdr3_nt: TGTGCCAGCAGGCGGGACAGGGGAACTAATGAAAAACTGTTTTTT
j_call: TRBJ1-3; v_call: TRBV6-5; d_call: TRBD1; clone_size: NA; cdr3_aa: CASSYGTGDGNTIYF; cdr3_nt: TGTGCCAGCAGTTACGGGACAGGGGACGGAAACACCATATATTTT
j_call: TRBJ1-2; v_call: TRBV29-1; d_call: NA; clone_size: NA; cdr3_aa: CSVDSGVSYGYTF; cdr3_nt: TGCAGCGTGGACTCGGGGGTTAGCTATGGCTACACCTTC
j_call: TRBJ2-5; v_call: TRBV7-6; d_call: TRBD2; clone_size: NA; cdr3_aa: CASSLPSGQETQYF; cdr3_nt: TGTGCCAGCAGCTTACCTAGCGGACAAGAGACCCAGTACTTC
j_call: TRBJ2-3; v_call: TRBV7-2; d_call: NA; clone_size: NA; cdr3_aa: CASSFDSSGTDTQYF; cdr3_nt: TGTGCCAGCAGCTTCGACTCGTCGGGCACAGATACGCAGTATTTT
j_call: TRBJ2-1; v_call: TRBV18; d_call: NA; clone_size: NA; cdr3_aa: CASSPRGGLTPNEQFF; cdr3_nt: TGTGCCAGCTCACCACGGGGGGGGCTAACCCCCAATGAGCAGTTCTTC
j_call: TRBJ1-5; v_call: TRBV7-9; d_call: TRBD1; clone_size: NA; cdr3_aa: CASSTRQGNQHF; cdr3_nt: TGTGCCAGCAGCACCCGACAGGGCAACCAGCATTTT
j_call: TRBJ1-1; v_call: TRBV19; d_call: NA; clone_size: once; cdr3_aa: CASSITGAENTEAFF; cdr3_nt: TGTGCCAGTAGTATTACCGGAGCCGAGAACACTGAAGCTTTCTTT
j_call: TRBJ2-7; v_call: TRBV19; d_call: TRBD1; clone_size: NA; cdr3_aa: CASGNRDRPPYEQYF; cdr3_nt: TGTGCCAGTGGGAACCGGGACAGGCCTCCCTACGAGCAGTACTTC
j_call: TRBJ2-3; v_call: TRBV5-6; d_call: TRBD2; clone_size: once; cdr3_aa: CASSLVAGGVGDTQYF; cdr3_nt: TGTGCCAGCAGCTTGGTGGCGGGGGGCGTGGGGGATACGCAGTATTTT
j_call: TRBJ2-2; v_call: TRBV4-3; d_call: NA; clone_size: NA; cdr3_aa: CASSQGSGLNTGELFF; cdr3_nt: TGCGCCAGCAGCCAAGGATCAGGGTTAAACACCGGGGAGCTGTTTTTT
j_call: TRBJ1-2; v_call: TRBV2; d_call: TRBD1; clone_size: few; cdr3_aa: CASGLDRTDYGYTF; cdr3_nt: TGTGCCAGCGGCTTGGACAGGACGGACTATGGCTACACCTTC
j_call: TRBJ1-5; v_call: TRBV28; d_call: NA; clone_size: NA; cdr3_aa: CASSTANRGQPQHF; cdr3_nt: TGTGCCAGCAGTACAGCCAACCGGGGTCAGCCCCAGCATTTT
j_call: TRBJ1-3; v_call: TRBV7-9; d_call: TRBD1; clone_size: NA; cdr3_aa: CASSPGGSGNTIYF; cdr3_nt: TGTGCCAGCAGCCCAGGGGGCTCCGGAAACACCATATATTTT
j_call: TRBJ2-2; v_call: TRBV29-1; d_call: NA; clone_size: once; cdr3_aa: CSVVAGPKELFF; cdr3_nt: TGCAGCGTTGTTGCGGGCCCAAAGGAGCTGTTTTTT
j_call: TRBJ1-1; v_call: TRBV28; d_call: TRBD1; clone_size: NA; cdr3_aa: CASSSPTGGTEAFF; cdr3_nt: TGTGCCAGCAGTTCTCCGACAGGGGGAACTGAAGCTTTCTTT
j_call: TRBJ2-5; v_call: TRBV7-9; d_call: TRBD1; clone_size: NA; cdr3_aa: CASSLRTGGRMETQYF; cdr3_nt: TGTGCCAGCAGCCTGAGGACAGGGGGAAGGATGGAGACCCAGTACTTC
j_call: TRBJ1-3; v_call: TRBV2; d_call: NA; clone_size: NA; cdr3_aa: CASSTREVRGNTIYF; cdr3_nt: TGTGCCAGCAGCACCAGGGAGGTGAGAGGAAACACCATATATTTT
j_call: TRBJ1-4; v_call: TRBV9; d_call: TRBD1; clone_size: once; cdr3_aa: CASSVSGTGGNEKLFF; cdr3_nt: TGTGCCAGCAGCGTATCAGGGACAGGGGGAAATGAAAAACTGTTTTTT
j_call: TRBJ2-5; v_call: TRBV2; d_call: NA; clone_size: NA; cdr3_aa: CASRQADIHLETQYF; cdr3_nt: TGTGCCAGCCGCCAGGCGGACATTCACTTAGAGACCCAGTACTTC
j_call: TRBJ1-5; v_call: TRBV6-1; d_call: TRBD1; clone_size: NA; cdr3_aa: CASSEIGDSSNQPQHF; cdr3_nt: TGTGCCAGCAGTGAAATCGGGGACAGTAGCAATCAGCCCCAGCATTTT
j_call: TRBJ1-6; v_call: TRBV6-4; d_call: NA; clone_size: many; cdr3_aa: CASSEADNSPLHF; cdr3_nt: TGTGCCAGCAGTGAGGCAGATAACTCACCCCTCCACTTT
j_call: TRBJ2-1; v_call: TRBV15; d_call: TRBD1; clone_size: NA; cdr3_aa: CATTFSGQGTHNEQFF; cdr3_nt: TGTGCCACCACGTTCAGCGGACAGGGGACTCACAATGAGCAGTTCTTC
j_call: TRBJ2-7; v_call: TRBV28; d_call: NA; clone_size: NA; cdr3_aa: CASSLAGKYEQYF; cdr3_nt: TGTGCCAGCAGTTTGGCAGGGAAATACGAGCAGTACTTC